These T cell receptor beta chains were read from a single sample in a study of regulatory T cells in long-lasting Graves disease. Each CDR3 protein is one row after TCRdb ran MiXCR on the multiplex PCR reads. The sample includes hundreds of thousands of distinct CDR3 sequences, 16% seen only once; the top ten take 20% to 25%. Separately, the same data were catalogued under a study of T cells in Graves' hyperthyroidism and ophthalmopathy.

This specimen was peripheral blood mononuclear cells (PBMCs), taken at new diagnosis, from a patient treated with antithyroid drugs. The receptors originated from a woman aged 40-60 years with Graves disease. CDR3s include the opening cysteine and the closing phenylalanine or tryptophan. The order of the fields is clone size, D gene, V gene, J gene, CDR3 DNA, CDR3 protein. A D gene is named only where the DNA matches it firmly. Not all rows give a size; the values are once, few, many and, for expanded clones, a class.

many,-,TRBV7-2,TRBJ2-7,TGTGCCAGCAGCTTAGACATCAACGAGCAGTACTTC,CASSLDINEQYF
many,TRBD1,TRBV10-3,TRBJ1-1,TGTGCCATCAGTGAGTCAGGACAGGGTGAAGCTTTCTTT,CAISESGQGEAFF
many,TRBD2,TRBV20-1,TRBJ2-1,TGCAGTGCTAGAGAGGGACTACCTGGTGAGCAGTTCTTC,CSAREGLPGEQFF
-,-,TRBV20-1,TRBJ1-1,TGCAGTGCTCCCGACACCCTCACAGGGAGTGCAACTGAAGCTTTCTTT,CSAPDTLTGSATEAFF
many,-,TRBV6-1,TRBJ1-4,TGTGCCACCTCCGCCGCAGGGGAAAAACTGTTTTTT,CATSAAGEKLFF
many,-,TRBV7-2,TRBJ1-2,TGTGCCAGCAGCCTATGGACAGAACCTAGCTATGGCTACACCTTC,CASSLWTEPSYGYTF
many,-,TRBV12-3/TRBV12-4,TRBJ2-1,TGTGCCAGCAGTCCGACGTCTCTGAGGCAGTTCTTC,CASSPTSLRQFF
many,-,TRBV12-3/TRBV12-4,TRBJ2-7,TGTGCCAGCAGTTTACGTGGCGACAGGTACGAGCAGTACTTC,CASSLRGDRYEQYF
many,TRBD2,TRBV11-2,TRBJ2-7,TGTGCCAGCAGCATAGCGGGGGGAAGCTACGAGCAGTACTTC,CASSIAGGSYEQYF
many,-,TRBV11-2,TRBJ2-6,TGTGCCAGCAGCTTAGAGTGGGGGGCCAACGTCCTGACTTTC,CASSLEWGANVLTF
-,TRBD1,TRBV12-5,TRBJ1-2,TGTGCTAGTGGTTTGGTACGGGACAGGGACTATGGCTACACCTTC,CASGLVRDRDYGYTF
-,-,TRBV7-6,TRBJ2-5,TGTGCCAGCAGCTTAGCGCCCAAGGAGACCCAGTACTTC,CASSLAPKETQYF
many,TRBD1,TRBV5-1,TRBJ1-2,TGCGCCAGCAGCGACCAGGACAGGGGAAACTATGGCTACACCTTC,CASSDQDRGNYGYTF
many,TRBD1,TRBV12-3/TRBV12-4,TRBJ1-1,TGTGCCAGCAGTCCTTGGACAGGAATGAACACTGAAGCTTTCTTT,CASSPWTGMNTEAFF
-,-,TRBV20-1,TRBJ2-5,TGCAGTGCTTGGAAGTCGGGCCGCCAAGAGACCCAGTACTTC,CSAWKSGRQETQYF
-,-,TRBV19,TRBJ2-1,TGTGCCAGTAGGAGGCGGGCGGATCTTCGGGGGCAGTTCTTC,CASRRRADLRGQFF
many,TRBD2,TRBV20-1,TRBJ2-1,TGCAGTGCTAGAAGTAGCGGGGGGGCGAACAATGAGCAGTTCTTC,CSARSSGGANNEQFF
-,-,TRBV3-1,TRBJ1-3,TGTGCCAGCAGCCAAGATCGTCCCAGAAACACCATATATTTT,CASSQDRPRNTIYF
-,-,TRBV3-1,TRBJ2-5,TGTGCCAGCAGCCGGGGAACCACTGGGACCCAGTACTTC,CASSRGTTGTQYF
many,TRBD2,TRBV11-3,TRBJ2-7,TGTGCCAGCAGCCAGGGACTAGCGCCGACCTACGAGCAGTACTTC,CASSQGLAPTYEQYF
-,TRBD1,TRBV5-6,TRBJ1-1,TGTGCCAGCAGCCCGACCGGGACAGGGGGACCAGTAGCGGAGGCTTTCTTT,CASSPTGTGGPVAEAFF
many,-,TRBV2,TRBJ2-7,TGTGCCAGCAGTCCGACAGGCTATGGCGAGCAGTACTTC,CASSPTGYGEQYF
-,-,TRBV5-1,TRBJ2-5,TGCGCCAGCAGCTGGGGGCCCAATGGTGACCAGTACTTC,CASSWGPNGDQYF
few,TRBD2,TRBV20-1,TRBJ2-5,TGCAGTGCTCCGGGACTAGCAAAAGAGACCCAGTACTTC,CSAPGLAKETQYF
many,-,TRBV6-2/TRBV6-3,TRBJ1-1,TGTGCCAGCAGTGCCCTACATGACACTGAAGCTTTCTTT,CASSALHDTEAFF
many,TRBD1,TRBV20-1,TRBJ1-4,TGCAGTGCCCCCCTGGGACAGGGCGATGAAAAACTGTTTTTT,CSAPLGQGDEKLFF
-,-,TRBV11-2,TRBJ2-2,TGTGCCAGCAGCTTAGAGCCAGGGGGGGAGCTGTTTTTT,CASSLEPGGELFF
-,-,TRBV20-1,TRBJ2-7,TGCAGTGCTAGAGGTACCTCAATCGGGAAAAACTACGAGCAGTACTTC,CSARGTSIGKNYEQYF
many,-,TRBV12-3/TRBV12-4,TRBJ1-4,TGTGCCAGCAGCCTAAACAGGGTGTTAGGAGAAAAACTGTTTTTT,CASSLNRVLGEKLFF
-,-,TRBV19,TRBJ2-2,TGTGCCACGCTGAGGGGGACCGGGGAGCTGTTTTTT,CATLRGTGELFF
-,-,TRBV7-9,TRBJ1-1,TGTGCCAGCAGCTCCTCATACGGGGCCAACACTGAAGCTTTCTTT,CASSSSYGANTEAFF
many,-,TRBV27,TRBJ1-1,TGTGCCAGCAGTTTATTGGGGAATACGAACACTGAAGCTTTCTTT,CASSLLGNTNTEAFF
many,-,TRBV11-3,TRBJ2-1,TGTGCCAGCAGCTTAGATCCCCAGGGAACCTCCTACAATGAGCAGTTCTTC,CASSLDPQGTSYNEQFF
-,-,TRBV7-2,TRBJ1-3,TGTGCCAGCAGCTTAGGAGGAGGGAGACGGGGAATTCACTCTGGAAACACCATATATTTT,CASSLGGGRRGIHSGNTIYF
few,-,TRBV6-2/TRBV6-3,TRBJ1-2,TGTGCCAGCAGTTACTCGGGGGATACCTATGGCTACACCTTC,CASSYSGDTYGYTF
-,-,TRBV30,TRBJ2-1,TGTGCCTGGGAGGACAGAACCCTCCACAATGAGCAGTTCTTC,CAWEDRTLHNEQFF
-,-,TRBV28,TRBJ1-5,TGTGCCAGCGGTTTCCCGGGGGTCGTGTCCCAGCATTTT,CASGFPGVVSQHF
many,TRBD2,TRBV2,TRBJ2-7,TGTGCCAGCAGTGGGGGACTAGCCGACTACGAGCAGTACTTC,CASSGGLADYEQYF
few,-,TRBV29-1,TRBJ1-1,TGCAGCGTTGTTGCAGGGTTTGAAGGCACTGAAGCTTTCTTT,CSVVAGFEGTEAFF
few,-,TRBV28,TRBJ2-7,TGTGCCAGCAGTCCAAACTTTGACTTCTACGGGCAGTACTTC,CASSPNFDFYGQYF
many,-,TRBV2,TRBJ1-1,TGTGCCAGCAGGGCACAAACCGGGACCCCCATGAACACTGAAGCTTTCTTT,CASRAQTGTPMNTEAFF
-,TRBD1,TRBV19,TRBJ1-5,TGTGCCAGTAGCCCGGACAGGGCTGGCAATCAGCCCCAGCATTTT,CASSPDRAGNQPQHF
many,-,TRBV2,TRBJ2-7,TGTGCCAGCAGCCGGGACACCTCCTACGAGCAGTACTTC,CASSRDTSYEQYF
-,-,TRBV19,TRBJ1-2,TGTGCCAGTAGTATGACAGTTAACTATGGCTACACCTTC,CASSMTVNYGYTF
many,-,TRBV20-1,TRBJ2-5,TGCAGTGTAGACAGGCCGGGAGAGACCCAGTACTTC,CSVDRPGETQYF
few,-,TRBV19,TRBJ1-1,TGTGCCAGTAGTACCCCAACAGGGTCGGACACTGAAGCTTTCTTT,CASSTPTGSDTEAFF
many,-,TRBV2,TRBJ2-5,TGTGCCAGCGGGTCACAGGGCGAGACCCAGTACTTC,CASGSQGETQYF
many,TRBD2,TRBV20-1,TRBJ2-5,TGCAGTGCCAGAAAAGGGACTAGCGATTCCCAAGAGACCCAGTACTTC,CSARKGTSDSQETQYF
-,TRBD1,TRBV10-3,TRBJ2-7,TGTGCCATCAGGGGCTTGACAGGGTCCGAGCAGTACTTC,CAIRGLTGSEQYF
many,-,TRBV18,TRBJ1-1,TGTGCCAGCTCACCGACTAGAGGGGAGGGGACTGAAGCTTTCTTT,CASSPTRGEGTEAFF
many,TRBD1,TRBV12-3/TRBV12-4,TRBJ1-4,TGTGCCAGCAGGGGGACAGGGTTTAATGAAAAACTGTTTTTT,CASRGTGFNEKLFF